One sample yielded the 32 T cell receptor beta chains listed below, sequenced in a study of blood T cell repertoires in COVID-19. The data were produced by immunoSEQ multiplex PCR, yet TCRdb's version contains in-frame clones alone and is incomplete. Of about 36,000 clones listed, 90% were seen once; the top ten hold under 5%. Source material: peripheral blood. These receptors originate from a human donor in a cohort sampled during active COVID-19.

This clone was observed a single time. This CDR3 is CASSLEATEAFF. CDR3 bases: TGTGCCAGCAGTTTGGAGGCCACTGAAGCTTTCTTT. This rearrangement joins TRBV28 to TRBJ1-1; no firm D call. The V gene's germline CDR1 is MDHEN and CDR2 SYDVKM. The CDR3 runs to 12 residues. Trimming cost V 3 bases and J 4 bases, with 6 bases left between them.

The CDR3 here is CASSSQLGSGTGADTQYF. CDR3 bases: TGTGCCAGCAGCTCTCAACTAGGCTCTGGGACAGGGGCAGATACGCAGTATTTT. The chain carries TRBV13 and TRBJ2-3; 10 nucleotides align to TRBD1. Germline V CDR1 and CDR2: PRHDT, FYEKMQ (reference sequence). V lost 4 bases, J lost 4 bases, and 14 bases stayed unmatched. The CDR3 spans 18 residues.

The CDR3 nucleotides are TGTGCCAGTAGGTTCTTTGGGGCCAACGTCCTGACTTTC. Translation gives CASRFFGANVLTF. This chain uses TRBV19 with TRBJ2-6, with D uncertain. With 6 bases removed from V and 3 bases from J, the gap between germline ends came to 6 bases. The CDR3 spans 13 residues. Per germline, CDR1 LNHDA and CDR2 SQIVND (reference sequence). Variable domain in full (rest from reference TRBV19 and TRBJ2-6): DGGITQSPKYLFRKEGQNVTLSCEQNLNHDAMYWYRQDPGQGLRLIYYSQIVNDFQKGDIAEGYSVSREKKESFPLTVTSAQKNPTAFYLCASRFFGANVLTFGAGSRLTVL.

V usage is TRBV11-2 and J usage is TRBJ1-5; D is unclear. The CDR3 has 16 residues. Germline CDR1 is SGHAT and CDR2 is FQNNGV. The ends were cut back, 0 bases at V and 0 bases at J, with 9 bases in the middle. This chain's CDR3 is CASSLDGGGSNQPQHF. The CDR3 DNA reads TGTGCCAGCAGCTTAGATGGAGGAGGTAGCAATCAGCCCCAGCATTTT.

The rearrangement links TRBV18 to TRBJ2-1; a possible D gene is TRBD1 (8 bases). Per germline, CDR1 KGHSH and CDR2 LQKENI. The CDR3 consists of 14 residues. With 6 bases removed from V and 13 bases from J, the gap between germline ends came to 22 bases. The CDR3 region is CASSPRTDREGQFF. DNA for the CDR3: TGTGCCAGCTCCCCTAGGACGGACAGGGAGGGTCAGTTCTTC.

This chain links TRBV28 with TRBJ2-3; maybe TRBD1 (6 bases). Germline assignment: CDR1 MDHEN and CDR2 SYDVKM. V was shortened by 7 bases and J by 1 base, with 18 bases between the two germline ends. This CDR3 is built from 16 residues. CDR3 sequence (DNA): TGTGCCAGCACCCGACTGTGGGGGCGGGGCACAGATACGCAGTATTTT. This gives the protein CASTRLWGRGTDTQYF.

CDR3: CASSYSGVKETQYF. The CDR3 DNA is TGTGCCAGCAGTTACTCCGGGGTGAAAGAGACCCAGTACTTC. V usage is TRBV6-5 and J usage is TRBJ2-5, with TRBD2 as a possible D gene (5 bases). Germline loops: CDR1 MNHEY, CDR2 SVGAGI. V gave up 0 bases and J gave up 3 bases, with 8 bases separating them. The CDR3 runs to 14 residues.

This clone showed up just a few times. This chain uses TRBV27 with TRBJ2-5; D ambiguous. The V gene's germline CDR1 is MNHEY and CDR2 SMNVEV (reference sequence). Trimming removed 3 bases at V and 5 bases at J, with 16 bases between. The length of the CDR3 is 15 residues. The CDR3, as DNA: TGTGCCAGCAGTTTCGGCTTTAGGAGTTTTGAGACCCAGTACTTC. This codes for CASSFGFRSFETQYF.

The chain joins TRBV28 to TRBJ2-7, with 16 bases matching TRBD2. Losses at the gene ends were 5 bases for V and 6 bases for J; bases not matched to a gene: 10. The germline CDR1 and CDR2 sequences are MDHEN and SYDVKM. The CDR3 sequence is 17 residues long. CDR3 amino acids: CASSHPGLAGGNLEQYF. The DNA for the CDR3 is TGTGCCAGCAGTCACCCGGGACTAGCGGGAGGGAACCTCGAGCAGTACTTC.

This clone has just a few counts. The chain is built from TRBV19 and TRBJ1-5, with D possibly TRBD1 on 5 matching bases. Germline CDR1 LNHDA, CDR2 SQIVND (reference sequence). CDR3 length: 15 residues. V shed 5 bases and J shed 5 bases, with 16 bases lying between them. The CDR3 DNA sequence: TGTGCCAGTAGTCCGGGACTCCGGGGGTATCAGCCCCAGCATTTT. It yields the protein CASSPGLRGYQPQHF.

The genes are TRBV19 and TRBJ2-7; a weak D match, TRBD2 (5 bases). V was pared by 1 base and J by 3 bases, with 10 bases between. Looked up from germline, CDR1 is LNHDA and CDR2 is SQIVND (reference sequence). CDR3 length: 14 amino acids. The CDR3 protein is CASSIGRRGYEQYF. The DNA of the CDR3 is TGTGCCAGTAGTATAGGGAGACGGGGCTACGAGCAGTACTTC.

V and J are TRBV28 and TRBJ2-5, with 7 bases that match TRBD2. Germline CDR1 is MDHEN and CDR2 is SYDVKM. The junction had 11 bases not matched to a gene; V was cut back by 5 bases and J by 5 bases. The CDR3 has 15 amino acids. CDR3 protein: CASSDGTTVRETQYF. CDR3 in DNA: TGTGCCAGCAGTGACGGGACTACGGTCCGGGAGACCCAGTACTTC.

The chain has TRBV7-2 and TRBJ2-1; D not resolved. V was trimmed by 2 bases and J by 5 bases, leaving 7 bases between them. The CDR3 runs to 13 residues. CDR1 is SGHTA, CDR2 FQGNSA, per germline. The CDR3 DNA reads TGTGCCAGCAGCTTACATCCCAACAATGAGCAGTTCTTC. It specifies CASSLHPNNEQFF.

V and J are TRBV24-1 and TRBJ2-5; TRBD1 is a possible D gene (7 bases). The length of the CDR3 is 15 residues. V was cut by 2 bases and J by 5 bases, with 14 bases left in between. Germline V gene sequence: CDR1 KGHDR, CDR2 SFDVKD. The CDR3, as DNA: TGTGCCACCAGTGATTCCGTGACAGGGAGGGAGACCCAGTACTTC. Translated: CATSDSVTGRETQYF.

V gene TRBV5-4 combines with J gene TRBJ2-1, with 10 nucleotides matching TRBD1. Germline values: CDR1 SGHNT, CDR2 YYREEE (reference sequence). There are 15 residues in the CDR3. The V and J ends lost 3 bases and 6 bases, in that order; junction bases with no gene match: 6. The CDR3 here is CASSWLTGGVNEQFF. DNA of the CDR3: TGTGCCAGCAGCTGGTTGACAGGGGGCGTCAATGAGCAGTTCTTC.

The chain is built from TRBV18 and TRBJ2-3; D may be TRBD1 (6 bases). Trimming shortened V by 3 bases and J by 4 bases, and 11 bases separated the two germline ends. There are 14 residues in the CDR3. The germline gives CDR1 KGHSH, CDR2 LQKENI. The CDR3 reads CASSPGQLPDTQYF. CDR3 nucleotide sequence: TGTGCCAGCTCACCTGGACAGTTACCAGATACGCAGTATTTT.

V gene TRBV6-6 combines with J gene TRBJ2-7; no clear D. This CDR3 has 13 amino acids. The germline V gene encodes CDR1 MNHNY and CDR2 SVGAGI (reference sequence). Deletions cut 7 bases from V and 7 bases from J, with 17 bases between. Written as DNA, the CDR3 is TGTGCCAGCAAGGTCGGAACGAGGAGAGAGCAGTACTTC. It yields the protein CASKVGTRREQYF.

The chain joins TRBV5-1 to TRBJ1-3, with 9 bases lining up with TRBD1. The germline CDR1 and CDR2 sequences are SGHRS and YFSETQ. The J segment lost 6 bases and the V segment lost 5 bases, leaving 6 bases of the junction unmatched. The CDR3 consists of 14 residues. The CDR3 sequence: CASRSGQGTNTIYF. CDR3 nucleotides: TGCGCCAGCAGGTCGGGACAGGGTACAAACACCATATATTTT.

CDR3 DNA: TGTGCCAGCATCAGACTAGCGGGCTTGCATGAGCAGTTCTTC. This translates into CASIRLAGLHEQFF. The J gene is TRBJ2-1, the V gene TRBV27; 10 bases agree with TRBD2. The germline gives CDR1 MNHEY, CDR2 SMNVEV (reference sequence). Losses at the gene ends were 7 bases for V and 8 bases for J; bases not matched to a gene: 8. The CDR3 has 14 amino acids.

The chain uses TRBV7-2 and TRBJ2-7, with 9 bases matching TRBD1. The CDR3 extends over 14 amino acids. With V trimmed by 4 bases and J by 6 bases, 7 bases remained unmatched. Germline lookup yields CDR1 SGHTA and CDR2 FQGNSA. The CDR3 coding sequence is TGTGCCAGCAGCTGGGCAGACAGGGGGGGCGAGCAGTACTTC. This gives the protein CASSWADRGGEQYF.

This clone has only one observation. The chain uses TRBV9 and TRBJ2-1; TRBD1 is a possible D gene (6 bases). V was clipped by 3 bases and J by 0 bases, with 22 bases between them. CDR1 and CDR2 from the germline V gene are SGDLS and YYNGEE. CDR3 length equals 19 residues. CDR3 sequence: CASSARLLRDTSSYNEQFF. DNA for the CDR3: TGTGCCAGCAGCGCTCGACTCCTTAGGGACACGAGCTCCTACAATGAGCAGTTCTTC. The variable domain in full, completed from reference TRBV9 and TRBJ2-1, reads DSGVTQTPKHLITATGQRVTLRCSPRSGDLSVYWYQQSLDQGLQFLIQYYNGEERAKGNILERFSAQQFPDLHSELNLSSLELGDSALYFCASSARLLRDTSSYNEQFFGPGTRLTVL.

The chain carries TRBV5-1 and TRBJ2-3, with 8 bases lining up with TRBD2. J lost 6 bases, V lost 3 bases, and 9 bases had no gene match. The CDR3 totals 15 residues. Germline CDR1 SGHRS, CDR2 YFSETQ. The CDR3 coding sequence is TGCGCCAGCAGCTCCGGGACTAGGGTTCCGGATACGCAGTATTTT. It yields the protein CASSSGTRVPDTQYF.

This clone was counted a single time. This chain links TRBV6-5 with TRBJ2-1; tentatively, D is TRBD1 (5 bases). CDR3 length: 13 amino acids. From germline, CDR1 is MNHEY and CDR2 SVGAGI. V lost 8 bases and J 1 base, leaving 9 bases between the germline ends. Here the CDR3 DNA reads TGTGCCAGCGGCAGACAGTCCTACAATGAGCAGTTCTTC. Amino acids: CASGRQSYNEQFF.

The CDR3 protein is CASSLEFRTGHSGANVLTF. CDR3 sequence (DNA): TGCGCCAGCAGCTTGGAATTCAGGACAGGGCACTCTGGGGCCAACGTCCTGACTTTC. V and J are TRBV5-1 and TRBJ2-6; 8 bases align to TRBD1. The CDR3 totals 19 residues. The ends lost 0 bases at V and 0 bases at J; junction bases unmatched: 8. Per germline, CDR1 SGHRS and CDR2 YFSETQ.

V gene TRBV19 combines with J gene TRBJ1-2; weak D call: TRBD1 (5 bases). The V end was cut by 7 bases, the J end by 8 bases, with 11 bases between. Germline V gives CDR1 LNHDA, CDR2 SQIVND (reference sequence). The CDR3 extends over 11 amino acids. This CDR3 is CASTWGWGYTF. The DNA of the CDR3 is TGTGCCAGTACTTGGGGCTGGGGCTACACCTTC. Based on the CDR3 plus reference TRBV19 and TRBJ1-2, the full variable domain is DGGITQSPKYLFRKEGQNVTLSCEQNLNHDAMYWYRQDPGQGLRLIYYSQIVNDFQKGDIAEGYSVSREKKESFPLTVTSAQKNPTAFYLCASTWGWGYTFGSGTRLTVV.

This chain joins TRBV3-1 (or the pseudogene TRBV3-2) and TRBJ1-1; D is ambiguous. Trimming left V 4 bases short and J 4 bases short, with 7 bases between. This CDR3 contains 12 residues. CDR1 and CDR2 from the germline V gene are LGHDT and YNNKEL (reference sequence). The CDR3 loop reads CASSRGPTEAFF. The CDR3 bases are TGTGCCAGCAGCCGAGGTCCCACTGAAGCTTTCTTT.

V gene TRBV2 combines with J gene TRBJ1-1; maybe TRBD1 (5 bases). The CDR3 length is 16 residues. The V end lost 2 bases, the J end lost 1 base, and 14 bases lay between the germline ends. CDR1 SNHLY and CDR2 FYNNEI come from the germline V gene. CDR3 in amino acids: CASSETAGRRNTEAFF. CDR3 coding DNA: TGTGCCAGCAGTGAAACGGCAGGGAGGAGGAACACTGAAGCTTTCTTT. Supplemented by reference TRBV2 and TRBJ1-1, the full variable domain reads EPEVTQTPSHQVTQMGQEVILRCVPISNHLYFYWYRQILGQKVEFLVSFYNNEISEKSEIFDDQFSVERPDGSNFTLKIRSTKLEDSAMYFCASSETAGRRNTEAFFGQGTRLTVV.

The chain uses TRBV19 and TRBJ2-3; no clear D gene. Germline assignment: CDR1 LNHDA and CDR2 SQIVND (reference sequence). V was cut by 3 bases and J by 5 bases, with 15 bases left in between. The CDR3 is 15 amino acids. The CDR3 sequence is CASSIPGSRRDTQYF. In DNA form, the CDR3 reads TGTGCCAGTAGTATCCCCGGCAGCCGGAGAGATACGCAGTATTTT.

The chain joins TRBV30 to TRBJ1-1; TRBD1 agrees at 7 bases. CDR3 length: 15 amino acids. The V gene end was trimmed by 3 bases and the J gene end by 3 bases; junction bases not matched to a gene: 10. Germline V gene lookup returns CDR1 GTSNPN and CDR2 SVGIG (reference sequence). The CDR3 sequence is CAWSPGQIGDTEAFF. CDR3 DNA sequence: TGTGCCTGGAGCCCGGGACAGATAGGGGACACTGAAGCTTTCTTT.

The sample holds a few counts of this clone. The chain carries TRBV3-1 (or the pseudogene TRBV3-2) and TRBJ1-1, with D uncertain. Trimming removed 1 base from V and 1 base from J, with 7 bases in between. CDR1 and CDR2 from the germline V gene are LGHDT and YNNKEL (reference sequence). The CDR3 is made up of 14 amino acids. This chain's CDR3 is CASSQAPGNTEAFF. CDR3 bases: TGTGCCAGCAGCCAAGCCCCAGGGAACACTGAAGCTTTCTTT.

The rearrangement links TRBV2 to TRBJ1-2; maybe TRBD1 (5 bases). V shed 4 bases and J shed 8 bases, with 8 bases lying between them. Germline V gives CDR1 SNHLY, CDR2 FYNNEI. CDR3 length: 11 amino acids. The CDR3 region is CASSVGGGYTF. CDR3 DNA sequence: TGTGCCAGCAGTGTGGGGGGAGGCTACACCTTC.

This chain joins TRBV7-9 and TRBJ1-4; tentatively, D is TRBD1 (5 bases). Germline V gives CDR1 SEHNR, CDR2 FQNEAQ (reference sequence). This CDR3 is built from 15 residues. The ends were cut back, 2 bases at V and 6 bases at J, with 13 bases in the middle. CDR3 loop: CASSLRTPKHEKLFF. The CDR3 coding sequence is TGTGCCAGCAGCTTAAGGACACCAAAGCATGAAAAACTGTTTTTT.